These 5 T cell receptor beta chains came from one sample sequenced in a study of shared clonotypes between healthy human individuals. Libraries were prepared by immunoSEQ multiplex PCR; TCRdb keeps only in-frame clonotypes and omits some of them. The sample contains about 870,000 clones, 80% to 95% of which appear only once. In the naive CD8 group, cells lacked CD45RO and were positively selected for CCR7, so terminally differentiated effector memory CD45RA+ cells were left out. Sequencing used naive CD8+ T cells sorted from blood. The receptors derive from a man aged 25-45 years in good health.

V gene TRBV28 combines with J gene TRBJ1-5; weak D call: TRBD1 (5 bases). CDR3 size: 15 residues. With 6 bases removed from V and 4 bases from J, the gap between germline ends came to 16 bases. Germline CDR1 is MDHEN and CDR2 is SYDVKM. The CDR3 is CASSRGRVGNQPQHF. The CDR3 DNA follows: TGTGCCAGCAGCCGGGGCCGTGTTGGGAATCAGCCCCAGCATTTT.

The chain uses TRBV15 and TRBJ1-1, with no clear D. The germline V gene has CDR1 LNHNV and CDR2 YYDKDF (reference sequence). The V end was cut by 0 bases, the J end by 1 base, with 6 bases between. CDR3 length: 14 residues. The CDR3 reads CATSRENRNTEAFF. CDR3 nucleotide sequence: TGTGCCACCAGCAGAGAGAACAGGAACACTGAAGCTTTCTTT.

V usage is TRBV5-1 and J usage is TRBJ2-1, with 10 bases fitting TRBD1. Germline assignment: CDR1 SGHRS and CDR2 YFSETQ. The J segment lost 3 bases and the V segment lost 1 base, leaving 10 bases of the junction unmatched. The CDR3 length is 18 residues. For the CDR3, the DNA is TGCGCCAGCAGCTTGTCTAGACCCGGGACAGGGGACTACAATGAGCAGTTCTTC. Encoded protein: CASSLSRPGTGDYNEQFF.

The CDR3 nucleotides are TGTGCCAGCAGTCTGGGGACACTAGAAGGAAACACCATATATTTT. Its protein is CASSLGTLEGNTIYF. This chain uses TRBV28 with TRBJ1-3; a possible D gene is TRBD1 (6 bases). The germline gives CDR1 MDHEN, CDR2 SYDVKM. The CDR3 covers 15 residues. V was cut by 5 bases and J by 4 bases, with 15 bases left in between.

DNA for the CDR3: TGTGCCAGTAGTATAGAGGAGGGCGGCCTCCCCCTTACGTACAATGAGCAGTTCTTC. Its protein product is CASSIEEGGLPLTYNEQFF. The chain uses TRBV19 and TRBJ2-1; D is perhaps TRBD2 (6 bases). The ends were cut back, 0 bases at V and 4 bases at J, with 22 bases in the middle. The CDR3 runs 19 residues. Germline CDR1 LNHDA, CDR2 SQIVND (reference sequence). Drawing the rest from reference TRBV19 and TRBJ2-1, the complete variable domain is DGGITQSPKYLFRKEGQNVTLSCEQNLNHDAMYWYRQDPGQGLRLIYYSQIVNDFQKGDIAEGYSVSREKKESFPLTVTSAQKNPTAFYLCASSIEEGGLPLTYNEQFFGPGTRLTVL.